These 6 T cell receptor beta chains share one sample of origin, sequenced in a study of Ad26.COV2.S vaccination and SARS-CoV-2 variants. The treatment: around 19 received Ad26.COV2.S at low or high dose, single or two shots; 5 received placebo; per-sample allocation not given. The samples date from day 63 after the first vaccine or placebo injection. Clones were sequenced by immunoSEQ multiplex PCR, and TCRdb holds only the in-frame ones, with some missing. The sample contains around 320,000 clones, around four fifths of which appear only once. This sample comprised peripheral blood, obtained in a trial of Ad26.COV2.S vaccine versus placebo. These receptors originate from a person aged 18-60 years who received the Ad26.COV2.S COVID-19 vaccine or a placebo.

This chain joins TRBV2 and TRBJ1-6; a possible D gene is TRBD1 (6 bases). Trimming took off 4 bases at V and 4 bases at J, with 14 bases between the two ends. Germline lookup yields CDR1 SNHLY and CDR2 FYNNEI. The CDR3 consists of 16 residues. The chain's CDR3 is CASSGGRGSYNSPLHF. The DNA of the CDR3 is TGTGCCAGCAGTGGTGGCAGGGGTTCTTATAATTCACCCCTCCACTTT.

The rearrangement links TRBV7-3 to TRBJ2-3; 7 bases align to TRBD2. Looked up from germline, CDR1 is SGHTA and CDR2 is FQGTGA. The V and J ends lost 6 bases and 6 bases, in that order; junction bases with no gene match: 12. This CDR3 comprises 15 residues. CDR3 sequence (DNA): TGTGCCAGCAGGGGAGGGGCGGGCCCCCTGGATACGCAGTATTTT. Translation gives CASRGGAGPLDTQYF.

The sample holds one count of this clone. The V and J genes are TRBV24-1 and TRBJ1-5; D gene unclear. Trimming removed 5 bases from V and 3 bases from J, with 7 bases in between. Germline-derived CDR1 and CDR2 are KGHDR and SFDVKD. This CDR3 spans 13 amino acids. The CDR3 region has the DNA TGTGCCACCAGTGCTACGGTCAATCAGCCCCAGCATTTT. Encoded protein: CATSATVNQPQHF.

The V and J genes are TRBV27 and TRBJ2-1; no definite D call. This CDR3 comprises 14 residues. With 6 bases removed from V and 10 bases from J, the gap between germline ends came to 19 bases. CDR1 is MNHEY, CDR2 SMNVEV, per germline (reference sequence). CDR3 sequence (DNA): TGTGCCAGCAGCCCTTCCCCTTCCATTGGGGAGCAGTTCTTC. Protein sequence: CASSPSPSIGEQFF.

The chain has TRBV3-1 (or the pseudogene TRBV3-2) and TRBJ2-1; no firm D call. The CDR3 contains 12 residues. Germline assignment: CDR1 LGHDT and CDR2 YNNKEL (reference sequence). The V and J ends lost 3 bases and 6 bases respectively, with 6 bases between them. The CDR3: CASSQYGNEQFF. The DNA of the CDR3 is TGTGCCAGCAGCCAGTATGGCAATGAGCAGTTCTTC.

V and J are TRBV19 and TRBJ2-7; perhaps TRBD1 as D (5 bases). Deletions cut 5 bases from V and 2 bases from J, with 25 bases between. Germline V gives CDR1 LNHDA, CDR2 SQIVND (reference sequence). The CDR3 spans 18 residues. This CDR3 is CASSQQVPRGVRTYEQYF. DNA of the CDR3: TGTGCCAGTAGTCAACAGGTACCCCGCGGCGTCAGAACCTACGAGCAGTACTTC. The complete variable domain, with remaining parts taken from reference TRBV19 and TRBJ2-7, reads DGGITQSPKYLFRKEGQNVTLSCEQNLNHDAMYWYRQDPGQGLRLIYYSQIVNDFQKGDIAEGYSVSREKKESFPLTVTSAQKNPTAFYLCASSQQVPRGVRTYEQYFGPGTRLTVT.